These 7 T cell receptor beta chains were sequenced from one sample in a study of CD4+ T cells in melanoma. Only in-frame clones appear in the TCRdb table, and some are missing; sequencing was by immunoSEQ multiplex PCR. The sample comprises 10,000 to 13,000 clones, roughly two thirds of which are singletons, and 8% to 9.5% rests with the top ten. The sequenced sample consisted of cells from a culture (not recorded whether cultured in vitro). These receptor sequences come from a human donor with melanoma.

The genes are TRBV30 and TRBJ2-5; TRBD1 might be the D (5 bases). CDR1 and CDR2 from the germline V gene are GTSNPN and SVGIG (reference sequence). V shed 3 bases and J shed 4 bases, with 15 bases lying between them. CDR3 size: 14 residues. CDR3 sequence: CAWRGGAVRETQYF. The CDR3 DNA follows: TGTGCCTGGAGAGGTGGGGCGGTCAGAGAGACCCAGTACTTC.

This chain joins TRBV5-4 and TRBJ1-1, with D perhaps matching TRBD1 (6 bases). Between the trimmed V and J ends, which lost 4 bases and 0 bases, there was a span of 10 bases. The germline gives CDR1 SGHNT, CDR2 YYREEE (reference sequence). This CDR3 is built from 14 residues. The chain's CDR3 is CASSTQGLNTEAFF. In DNA form, the CDR3 reads TGTGCCAGCAGCACACAGGGTCTGAACACTGAAGCTTTCTTT. Together with reference TRBV5-4 and TRBJ1-1, the CDR3 gives the full variable domain: ETGVTQSPTHLIKTRGQQVTLRCSSQSGHNTVSWYQQALGQGPQFIFQYYREEENGRGNFPPRFSGLQFPNYSSELNVNALELDDSALYLCASSTQGLNTEAFFGQGTRLTVV.

The rearrangement uses TRBV29-1 and TRBJ2-2; D is tentatively TRBD1 or TRBD2 (5 bases each). There are 14 residues in the CDR3. The germline CDR1 and CDR2 sequences are SQVTM and ANQGSEA. V dropped 5 bases and J dropped 3 bases, with 13 bases sitting between them. Written as DNA, the CDR3 is TGCAGCGTTCATTGGGGGTCGGACACCGGGGAGCTGTTTTTT. It is translated as CSVHWGSDTGELFF.

This chain links TRBV6-5 with TRBJ1-5; TRBD1 aligns across 9 bases. V trimming: 6 bases; J trimming: 1 base; junction bases outside the gene matches: 4. Germline V gene sequence: CDR1 MNHEY, CDR2 SVGAGI. The CDR3 consists of 15 residues. CDR3 in amino acids: CASSLTGGSNQPQHF. CDR3 DNA sequence: TGTGCCAGCAGCCTAACAGGGGGCAGCAATCAGCCCCAGCATTTT.

V and J are TRBV12-1 and TRBJ2-1; whether TRBD1, the table's D call, matches the DNA was not checked. TRBV12-1 is a listed pseudogene. The CDR3 length is 14 residues. CDR3 sequence reads: CASSFRTRQDEQFF. The CDR3 nucleotides are TGTGCCAGCAGCTTTAGGACACGCCAGGATGAGCAGTTCTTC.

The CDR3 nucleotides read TGCGCCAGCAGTCGAACCGGGGGGCCCGGAAACACCATATATTTT. Amino acids: CASSRTGGPGNTIYF. This chain joins TRBV5-1 and TRBJ1-3; TRBD1 is a possible D gene (6 bases). The CDR3 length is 15 residues. Trimming pared 5 bases from V and 4 bases from J, leaving 16 bases between. Germline CDR1 and CDR2: SGHRS and YFSETQ.

This clone was recorded a few times. V gene TRBV18 combines with J gene TRBJ1-1; D gene ambiguous. V lost 3 bases and J 11 bases, leaving 10 bases between the germline ends. The CDR3 has 11 residues. Germline CDR1 is KGHSH and CDR2 is LQKENI. CDR3 DNA sequence: TGTGCCAGCTCACCCGCATCTTCCGCTTTCTTT. It codes for CASSPASSAFF. Drawing the rest from reference TRBV18 and TRBJ1-1, the complete variable domain is NAGVMQNPRHLVRRRGQEARLRCSPMKGHSHVYWYRQLPEEGLKFMVYLQKENIIDESGMPKERFSAEFPKEGPSILRIQQVVRGDSAAYFCASSPASSAFFGQGTRLTVV.